This T cell receptor (beta chain) was sequenced for a study of T cell repertoires in cytomegalovirus infection. Study-wide context: In public TCR beta signatures, there were indications of both CMV infection and matching HLA type.

TCRdb itself ran the reads through MiXCR, one entry per CDR3 protein. The sample holds 500,000 to 600,000 distinct CDR3 sequences, approximately 15% seen once. Study-level points and caveats: Predominance within the ex vivo response was attributable to HLA-C-restricted CMV-specific TCR beta clonotypes. Cumulative public TCR beta family frequency identified carriers of CMV plus the relevant HLA.

Trimming took 5 bases from V and 0 from J; bases not matched to a gene: 5. Germline V CDR1 and CDR2: SGHRS, YFSETQ. The CDR3 runs 16 residues. This clonotype was counted only a few times. The antigen is not known. This TCR was recovered from a human donor in good health (CMV status not recorded). Some clones in this sample may be carry-over from other donors' samples. What was sequenced was CD8+ T cells from PBMCs. This chain links TRBV5-1 with TRBJ2-1; 10 bases align to TRBD2. CDR3 loop: CASRRAGGASYNEQFF. CDR3 sequence (DNA): TGCGCCAGCAGGCGAGCGGGAGGGGCCTCCTACAATGAGCAGTTCTTC.